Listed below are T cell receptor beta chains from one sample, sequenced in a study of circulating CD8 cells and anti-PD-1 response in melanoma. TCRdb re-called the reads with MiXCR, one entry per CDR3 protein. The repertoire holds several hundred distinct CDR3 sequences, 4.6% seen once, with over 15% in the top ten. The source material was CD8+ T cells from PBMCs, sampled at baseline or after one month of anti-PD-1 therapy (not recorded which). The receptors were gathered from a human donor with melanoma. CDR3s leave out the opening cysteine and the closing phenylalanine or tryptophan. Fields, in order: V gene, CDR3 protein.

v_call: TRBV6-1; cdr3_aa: ASSGGTEPFDGYT
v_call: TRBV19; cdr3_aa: ASSIAGNGYT